What follows describes a single T cell receptor (beta chain). This specimen belongs to a study of blood T cell repertoires in COVID-19. Repertoires were generated with immunoSEQ multiplex PCR, while TCRdb's copy carries only in-frame clones and drops some. The table has approximately 280,000 clones, 90% seen once. The V gene's germline CDR1 is MNHEY and CDR2 SVGEGT. After removal of 6 bases from V and 7 bases from J, the junction contained 7 bases not matched to a gene. The CDR3 is 13 amino acids. The receptor's source is a young woman with acute COVID-19. The chain employs TRBV6-2 or TRBV6-3 and TRBJ1-2; TRBD1 agrees at 8 bases. The sequencing input was PBMCs or T cells enriched from blood (not recorded which). The CDR3 reads CASSPDRVAGYTF. The CDR3 region has the DNA TGTGCCAGCAGCCCGGACAGGGTTGCTGGCTACACCTTC.